The 25 T cell receptor beta chains in this list originate from one sample, sequenced in a study of shared clonotypes between healthy human individuals. Profiled with immunoSEQ multiplex PCR; TCRdb holds only in-frame clones, not every one. Found here are about 1 million clones, roughly 70% of them singletons; the top ten hold 1.5%. Sequencing was performed on memory CD4+ T cells sorted from blood. Subset given: CD45RA-negative fraction. Receptor source: a man younger than 30 in good health.

To note about this clone: This CDR3 is also generated by other DNA sequences in the sample. V usage is TRBV7-9 and J usage is TRBJ1-2; perhaps TRBD1 as D (5 bases). V was shortened by 5 bases and J by 5 bases, with 12 bases between the two germline ends. Germline values: CDR1 SEHNR, CDR2 FQNEAQ (reference sequence). This CDR3 comprises 13 residues. The CDR3 sequence is CASSLRDGYGYTF. CDR3 in DNA: TGTGCCAGCAGCCTCCGGGACGGGTATGGCTACACCTTC.

V is TRBV28 and J is TRBJ1-2; D is unclear. Germline assignment: CDR1 MDHEN and CDR2 SYDVKM. The CDR3 runs 11 residues. Trimming took off 4 bases at V and 13 bases at J, with 13 bases between the two ends. CDR3 sequence: CASSSITRSTF. The CDR3 DNA sequence: TGTGCCAGCAGTTCGATAACACGGTCCACCTTC.

V usage is TRBV5-6 and J usage is TRBJ2-3, with 8 bases matching TRBD1. Trimming removed 2 bases from V and 5 bases from J; junction bases left unmatched: 13. The germline V gene has CDR1 SGHDT and CDR2 YYEEEE. The CDR3 runs to 17 residues. CDR3 DNA: TGTGCCAGCAGCTTCTCCAAGGACAGGGACAGTGAAGATACGCAGTATTTT. Its translation: CASSFSKDRDSEDTQYF.

About this clone itself: Other DNA sequences in this specimen translate into the identical CDR3. V and J are TRBV7-2 and TRBJ2-5; TRBD1 aligns across 10 bases. V was pared by 5 bases and J by 4 bases, with 1 base of the junction left unmatched. This CDR3 is 13 amino acids long. CDR1 is SGHTA, CDR2 FQGNSA, per germline. This CDR3 reads CASSRDRGETQYF. The CDR3 DNA reads as TGTGCCAGCAGCCGGGACAGGGGAGAGACCCAGTACTTC. The full variable domain, with the rest looked up from reference TRBV7-2 and TRBJ2-5, is GAGVSQSPSNKVTEKGKDVELRCDPISGHTALYWYRQSLGQGLEFLIYFQGNSAPDKSGLPSDRFSAERTGGSVSTLTIQRTQQEDSAVYLCASSRDRGETQYFGPGTRLLVL.

This clone was detected a few times. The chain joins TRBV29-1 to TRBJ2-1, with D unclear. This CDR3 has 12 amino acids. CDR1 and CDR2 from the germline V gene are SQVTM and ANQGSEA. Trimming pared 2 bases from V and 8 bases from J, leaving 10 bases between. In nucleotides, the CDR3 is TGCAGCGTTGAACGAGTACACCATGAGCAGTTCTTC. Translating it yields CSVERVHHEQFF.

As regards this clone: Additional DNA sequences in this sample encode the identical CDR3. This chain joins TRBV7-2 and TRBJ1-2, with D possibly TRBD1 on 6 matching bases. The germline gives CDR1 SGHTA, CDR2 FQGNSA. V lost 4 bases and J 4 bases, leaving 10 bases between the germline ends. The CDR3 is 13 amino acids. This CDR3 is CASSWDKGYGYTF. The CDR3, as DNA: TGTGCCAGCAGCTGGGACAAGGGCTATGGCTACACCTTC.

This clone was seen once. The CDR3 DNA reads as TGCGCCAGCAGCTTGGCGGTGAGCCAAAACACAGATACGCAGTATTTT. Encoded protein: CASSLAVSQNTDTQYF. V is TRBV5-1 and J is TRBJ2-3; D is unclear. From germline, CDR1 is SGHRS and CDR2 YFSETQ. CDR3 size: 16 residues. With 0 bases removed from V and 2 bases from J, the gap between germline ends came to 13 bases.

This clone was observed a few times. This CDR3 is also generated by other DNA sequences in the sample. This rearrangement joins TRBV20-1 to TRBJ1-4, with no clear D. Trimming pared 3 bases from V and 5 bases from J, leaving 4 bases between. This CDR3 is built from 11 residues. CDR1 is DFQATT and CDR2 is SNEGSKA in the germline V gene (reference sequence). Here the CDR3 DNA reads TGCAGTGCTAGGGGGAATGAAAAACTGTTTTTT. It specifies CSARGNEKLFF.

The CDR3 loop reads CASSEGRSYGYTF. Written as DNA, the CDR3 is TGTGCCAGCAGTGAAGGGCGGAGCTATGGCTACACCTTC. The V call is TRBV2, the J call TRBJ1-2; the D is unclear. This CDR3 has 13 amino acids. Per the germline V gene, CDR1 is SNHLY and CDR2 is FYNNEI. Between the trimmed V and J ends, which lost 1 base and 4 bases, there was a span of 7 bases.

This clone appeared a single time. The chain carries TRBV7-2 and TRBJ1-5; D not certain. In germline, CDR1 is SGHTA, CDR2 FQGNSA. The CDR3 loop spans 15 amino acids. V was shortened by 2 bases and J by 1 base, with 9 bases between the two germline ends. CDR3 DNA sequence: TGTGCCAGCAGCTTACGGCGAACAAGCAATCAGCCCCAGCATTTT. It translates to CASSLRRTSNQPQHF.

The chain has TRBV7-2 and TRBJ2-1; 7 nucleotides align to TRBD1. Germline V CDR1 and CDR2: SGHTA, FQGNSA. V was clipped by 3 bases and J by 13 bases; unmatched bases: 3. CDR3 size: 11 residues. The CDR3 loop is CASSLGTEQFF. For the CDR3, the DNA is TGTGCCAGCAGCTTGGGGACAGAACAGTTCTTC.

This clone was counted between two and nine times. The genes are TRBV5-1 and TRBJ2-1, with 9 bases lining up with TRBD2. This CDR3 comprises 15 residues. V lost 4 bases and J lost 3; bases outside the gene matches: 5. The germline V gene has CDR1 SGHRS and CDR2 YFSETQ. This CDR3 reads CASSAIAGVYNEQFF. CDR3 sequence (DNA): TGCGCCAGCAGCGCCATAGCGGGGGTCTACAATGAGCAGTTCTTC.

The rearrangement links TRBV15 to TRBJ2-3, with 7 bases lining up with TRBD1. The CDR3 contains 16 residues. Trimming took 4 bases from V and 0 from J; bases not matched to a gene: 7. Germline V gene data show CDR1 as LNHNV and CDR2 as YYDKDF (reference sequence). The CDR3 bases are TGTGCCACCAGCAAGAGCGCAGGGGGTAGCACAGATACGCAGTATTTT. Amino acids: CATSKSAGGSTDTQYF. Based on the CDR3 plus reference TRBV15 and TRBJ2-3, the full variable domain is DAMVIQNPRYQVTQFGKPVTLSCSQTLNHNVMYWYQQKSSQAPKLLFHYYDKDFNNEADTPDNFQSRRPNTSFCFLDIRSPGLGDTAMYLCATSKSAGGSTDTQYFGPGTRLTVL.

CDR3: CASSGRTVYAQHF. DNA for the CDR3: TGTGCCAGCAGTGGAAGGACAGTTTATGCCCAGCATTTT. This chain links TRBV6-1 with TRBJ1-5; possibly TRBD1 for D (6 bases). Trimming took off 4 bases at V and 11 bases at J, with 15 bases between the two ends. CDR1 and CDR2 (germline): MNHNS, SASEGT. The CDR3 sequence is 13 residues long.

The V and J genes are TRBV5-1 and TRBJ2-3, with D perhaps matching TRBD1 (6 bases). V was trimmed by 4 bases and J by 5 bases, leaving 20 bases between them. Per the germline V gene, CDR1 is SGHRS and CDR2 is YFSETQ. CDR3 size: 16 residues. CDR3 nucleotides: TGCGCCAGCAGCCCCGGTGGGGTGGGGGCCGAAGATACGCAGTATTTT. Its protein product is CASSPGGVGAEDTQYF.

This chain connects TRBV15 to TRBJ2-2; no firm D call. Germline values: CDR1 LNHNV, CDR2 YYDKDF (reference sequence). This CDR3 has 18 amino acids. V shed 1 base and J shed 0 bases, with 15 bases lying between them. CDR3 sequence: CATSRGSGWISNTGELFF. The CDR3 region has the DNA TGTGCCACCAGCAGAGGTTCAGGATGGATATCGAACACCGGGGAGCTGTTTTTT.

This clone was seen more than once but under ten times. Here the CDR3 reads CASSQDQQVSNQPQHF. The CDR3, as DNA: TGCGCCAGCAGCCAAGATCAGCAGGTCAGCAATCAGCCCCAGCATTTT. V is TRBV4-1 and J is TRBJ1-5; D is uncertain. Germline values: CDR1 MGHRA, CDR2 YSYEKL. This CDR3 is 16 amino acids long. V was clipped by 0 bases and J by 1 base, with 10 bases between them.

The chain carries TRBV18 and TRBJ2-7, with 7 nucleotides matching TRBD1. The V gene's germline CDR1 is KGHSH and CDR2 LQKENI. The CDR3 has 15 residues. V lost 6 bases to trimming and J lost 7 bases; unmatched junction nucleotides: 15. DNA for the CDR3: TGTGCCAGCTCTTACCTCCCGGGACAGCCTACGGAGCAGTACTTC. It specifies CASSYLPGQPTEQYF.

The chain combines TRBV27 with TRBJ1-2; TRBD1 might be the D (5 bases). This CDR3 spans 14 amino acids. In germline, CDR1 is MNHEY, CDR2 SMNVEV (reference sequence). The V and J ends lost 2 bases and 4 bases respectively, with 11 bases between them. This chain's CDR3 is CASSLRRGGYGYTF. The CDR3 DNA sequence: TGTGCCAGCAGTTTACGGCGGGGCGGCTATGGCTACACCTTC.

The V and J genes are TRBV9 and TRBJ2-5, with D maybe TRBD2 (6 bases). The V gene's germline CDR1 is SGDLS and CDR2 YYNGEE. V was clipped by 4 bases and J by 4 bases, with 17 bases between them. The CDR3 is 15 amino acids. The CDR3 reads CASSLTGEYRETQYF. In DNA form, the CDR3 reads TGTGCCAGCAGCCTAACGGGGGAGTACCGAGAGACCCAGTACTTC.

The J gene is TRBJ2-7, the V gene TRBV18; the D call may be TRBD1 or TRBD2 (5 bases each). Germline-derived CDR1 and CDR2 are KGHSH and LQKENI. The CDR3 extends over 16 amino acids. V was trimmed by 0 bases and J by 0 bases, leaving 12 bases between them. The CDR3 DNA reads as TGTGCCAGCTCACCACCCCGAGGGGAGAGCTCCTACGAGCAGTACTTC. Translated, it gives CASSPPRGESSYEQYF.

The chain is built from TRBV5-8 and TRBJ2-5, with D unresolved. This CDR3 spans 15 amino acids. From germline, CDR1 is SGHTS and CDR2 YDEGEE. Deletions cut 5 bases from V and 4 bases from J, with 18 bases between. CDR3 coding DNA: TGTGCCAGCAGAGGTTTCGTGGGAATACGAGAGACCCAGTACTTC. Translation gives CASRGFVGIRETQYF.

The gene calls are TRBV23-1 and TRBJ1-5; 7 positions agree with TRBD1. TRBV23-1 is identified as an open reading frame with a role that is uncertain. There are 16 residues in the CDR3. Germline trimming cut 0 bases from V and 5 bases from J; bases unmatched to any gene: 7. In DNA, the CDR3 is TGCGCCAGCAGTCAATCATGTAGGGACAGCGATCAGCCCCAGCATTTT. It translates to CASSQSCRDSDQPQHF.

The V and J genes are TRBV18 and TRBJ1-1, with TRBD1 as a possible D gene (6 bases). Trimming took 3 bases from V and 1 from J, leaving 12 bases between them. Germline V gene lookup returns CDR1 KGHSH and CDR2 LQKENI. The CDR3 is made up of 15 amino acids. This CDR3 is CASSPYSGQNTEAFF. The CDR3 nucleotides are TGTGCCAGCTCACCGTACTCGGGACAGAACACTGAAGCTTTCTTT.

CDR3 in DNA: TGTGCCAGCAGCCAAACAGGGGGCTACACCTTC. Its protein is CASSQTGGYTF. The V and J genes are TRBV7-9 and TRBJ1-2, with D tentatively TRBD1 (6 bases). The CDR3 has 11 amino acids. V gave up 5 bases and J gave up 8 bases, with 9 bases separating them. Germline V gives CDR1 SEHNR, CDR2 FQNEAQ (reference sequence). Full variable domain (outside the CDR3, taken from reference TRBV7-9 and TRBJ1-2): DTGVSQNPRHKITKRGQNVTFRCDPISEHNRLYWYRQTLGQGPEFLTYFQNEAQLEKSRLLSDRFSAERPKGSFSTLEIQRTEQGDSAMYLCASSQTGGYTFGSGTRLTVV.